The 31 T cell receptor beta chains given below trace back to one sample, sequenced in a study of T-cell memory formation after mild COVID-19. TCRdb passed the 5' RACE reads through MiXCR, listing each CDR3 protein once. The sample consists of about 360,000 distinct CDR3 sequences, 14% of them appearing once. Sequencing was carried out using PBMCs or a T cell subset sorted from them (not recorded which). These receptor sequences come from a man aged 18 to 30 who had mild COVID-19 (a few samples of this study predate the infection). Cell type and time point are not known.

The rearrangement uses TRBV6-6 and TRBJ1-2; 8 nucleotides match TRBD1. The CDR3 is 15 amino acids. J gave up 6 bases and V 2 bases, and 8 bases lay outside the gene matches. The V gene's germline CDR1 is MNHNY and CDR2 SVGAGI (reference sequence). The CDR3: CASSYTLDRGDGYTF. The CDR3 DNA reads TGTGCCAGCAGTTACACGCTAGACAGGGGAGATGGCTACACCTTC.

The rearrangement links TRBV20-1 to TRBJ1-1; D gene ambiguous. Looked up from germline, CDR1 is DFQATT and CDR2 is SNEGSKA (reference sequence). Trimming took off 5 bases at V and 5 bases at J, with 9 bases between the two ends. This CDR3 comprises 11 residues. This CDR3 is CSAYKETEAFF. CDR3 sequence (DNA): TGCAGTGCTTATAAAGAGACTGAAGCTTTCTTT.

This sequence joins TRBV28 and TRBJ1-6; TRBD1 aligns across 8 bases. The CDR3 runs to 16 residues. The germline V gene has CDR1 MDHEN and CDR2 SYDVKM. After removal of 6 bases from V and 4 bases from J, the junction contained 8 bases not matched to a gene. Here the CDR3 DNA reads TGTGCCAGCAGACCCCAAGACAGGGGATATAATTCACCCCTCCACTTT. It translates to CASRPQDRGYNSPLHF. The full variable domain, rest sourced from reference TRBV28 and TRBJ1-6, is DVKVTQSSRYLVKRTGEKVFLECVQDMDHENMFWYRQDPGLGLRLIYFSYDVKMKEKGDIPEGYSVSREKKERFSLILESASTNQTSMYLCASRPQDRGYNSPLHFGNGTRLTVT.

In this sample, this clonotype turned up many times. The V and J genes are TRBV5-1 and TRBJ2-7; D is possibly TRBD1 (5 bases). V was clipped by 0 bases and J by 1 base, with 14 bases between them. The germline V gene encodes CDR1 SGHRS and CDR2 YFSETQ. The CDR3 totals 16 residues. Here the CDR3 DNA reads TGCGCCAGCAGCTTGGCGTCTGGCAGGGCTTCCTACGAGCAGTACTTC. It encodes CASSLASGRASYEQYF.

The chain links TRBV20-1 to TRBJ1-5, with 8 bases fitting TRBD1. The CDR3 consists of 14 residues. Germline values: CDR1 DFQATT, CDR2 SNEGSKA (reference sequence). Trimming removed 0 bases from V and 6 bases from J; junction bases left unmatched: 4. This chain's CDR3 is CSARDPGGGQPQHF. DNA for the CDR3: TGCAGTGCTAGAGATCCAGGGGGCGGTCAGCCCCAGCATTTT.

This clonotype was seen more than once but under ten times. The chain employs TRBV3-1 and TRBJ1-3; the match to TRBD1 covers 7 bases. CDR1 is LGHDT and CDR2 is YNNKEL in the germline V gene (reference sequence). The length of the CDR3 is 16 residues. J gave up 0 bases and V 1 base, and 3 bases lay outside the gene matches. The CDR3 DNA is TGTGCCAGCAGCCAAGGGGGACAGCACTCTGGAAACACCATATATTTT. Encoded protein: CASSQGGQHSGNTIYF.

V and J are TRBV7-7 and TRBJ2-7; TRBD1 agrees at 8 bases. CDR1 SSHAT and CDR2 FNYEAQ come from the germline V gene (reference sequence). This CDR3 has 14 amino acids. V gave up 5 bases and J gave up 1 base; unmatched junction bases: 4. In DNA, the CDR3 is TGTGCCAGCAGCGCCGGACAGGGTTCCTACGAGCAGTACTTC. The encoded protein is CASSAGQGSYEQYF.

The CDR3 here is CASSEMFQDGQYF. The CDR3 DNA reads as TGTGCCAGCAGTGAAATGTTCCAGGACGGGCAGTACTTC. The chain carries TRBV25-1 and TRBJ2-7; D ambiguous. V lost 2 bases to trimming and J lost 9 bases, with 14 bases between them. The V gene's germline CDR1 is MGHDK and CDR2 SYGVNS. The CDR3 consists of 13 residues.

The table lists this clonotype with a few counts. The chain carries TRBV6-6 and TRBJ2-7; the D is unclear. Germline V lookup: CDR1 MNHNY, CDR2 SVGAGI (reference sequence). The V end lost 0 bases, the J end lost 0 bases, and 9 bases lay between the germline ends. CDR3 length: 15 residues. The CDR3 DNA reads TGTGCCAGCAGTTACTCAGTGGGCAACTCCTACGAGCAGTACTTC. Translation: CASSYSVGNSYEQYF.

The DNA of the CDR3 is TGTGCCAGCAGGGGGATCACTGAAGCTTTCTTT. Translating it yields CASRGITEAFF. The chain links TRBV7-4 to TRBJ1-1; D uncertain. The germline gives CDR1 SGHVT, CDR2 SQSDAQ. The V and J ends lost 6 bases and 4 bases respectively, with 6 bases between them. The CDR3 is 11 amino acids.

This chain uses TRBV7-8 with TRBJ1-1; D unresolved. V dropped 0 bases and J dropped 0 bases, with 11 bases sitting between them. The CDR3 covers 16 residues. CDR1 and CDR2 (germline): SGHVS, FQNEAQ. The CDR3 reads CASSLAWREVNTEAFF. CDR3 in DNA: TGTGCCAGCAGCTTAGCTTGGCGGGAGGTGAACACTGAAGCTTTCTTT.

V gene TRBV3-1 combines with J gene TRBJ2-1, with TRBD2 identical over 11 bases. This CDR3 is 19 amino acids long. The V segment lost 0 bases and the J segment 0 bases; nucleotides outside the gene matches: 7. The germline CDR1 and CDR2 sequences are LGHDT and YNNKEL (reference sequence). The CDR3 loop reads CASSQDLRLAGSSYNEQFF. The CDR3, as DNA: TGTGCCAGCAGCCAAGATTTACGACTAGCGGGGAGCTCCTACAATGAGCAGTTCTTC.

There are a few counts of this clonotype. J is TRBJ1-5 and V is TRBV20-1, with TRBD1 matching over 10 bases. V gave up 5 bases and J gave up 4 bases; unmatched junction bases: 11. From germline, CDR1 is DFQATT and CDR2 SNEGSKA (reference sequence). This CDR3 region has 16 residues. CDR3 nucleotides: TGCAGTGCTGGGGAATTGGGACAGGGGAGGAATCAGCCCCAGCATTTT. Translated, it gives CSAGELGQGRNQPQHF.

CDR3 bases: TGCAGCGTCGAGAGAGCAGGGGGCGCAACTGAAGCTTTCTTT. This encodes CSVERAGGATEAFF. The chain is built from TRBV29-1 and TRBJ1-1, with 8 bases lining up with TRBD1. The junction had 11 bases not matched to a gene; V was cut back by 6 bases and J by 5 bases. CDR1 is SQVTM and CDR2 is ANQGSEA in the germline V gene. This CDR3 has 14 residues.

This chain uses TRBV27 with TRBJ2-7, with 9 bases identical to TRBD1. CDR1 and CDR2 from the germline V gene are MNHEY and SMNVEV (reference sequence). The CDR3 has 13 amino acids. The trim removed 8 bases at V and 4 bases at J, leaving 6 bases unmatched. The CDR3 protein is CASGGQGKYEQYF. In DNA, the CDR3 is TGTGCCAGCGGAGGACAGGGGAAATACGAGCAGTACTTC.

In its sample, this clonotype was seen many times. V and J are TRBV2 and TRBJ2-7; the D gene could be TRBD1 or TRBD2 (6 bases each). The length of the CDR3 is 13 residues. The V end lost 8 bases, the J end lost 0 bases, and 11 bases lay between the germline ends. Per germline, CDR1 SNHLY and CDR2 FYNNEI. The CDR3 DNA reads as TGTGCCAGCGGCGGGACATTCTCCTACGAGCAGTACTTC. Translation gives CASGGTFSYEQYF.

The genes are TRBV6-2 or TRBV6-3 and TRBJ2-5, with a tentative D call TRBD2 (6 bases). The CDR3 has 11 residues. V was clipped by 10 bases and J by 5 bases, with 11 bases between them. Germline CDR1 MNHEY, CDR2 SVGEGT. The CDR3 DNA reads as TGTGCCATCGGACGGGGGGAGACCCAGTACTTC. This encodes CAIGRGETQYF.

J is TRBJ2-1 and V is TRBV7-3; 8 positions agree with TRBD2. Germline-derived CDR1 and CDR2 are SGHTA and FQGTGA. The CDR3 consists of 14 residues. The junction had 10 bases not matched to a gene; V was cut back by 7 bases and J by 8 bases. The CDR3, as DNA: TGTGCCAGCACCGCCGGGGGGGCCGCAGATGAGCAGTTCTTC. Protein: CASTAGGAADEQFF.

The chain uses TRBV6-6 and TRBJ1-5, with D unresolved. The CDR3 contains 11 residues. Germline CDR1 and CDR2: MNHNY and SVGAGI (reference sequence). V was trimmed by 5 bases and J by 7 bases, leaving 6 bases between them. CDR3 nucleotide sequence: TGTGCCAGCAGTCACAACCAGCCCCAGCATTTT. Amino acid sequence: CASSHNQPQHF.

This clonotype was picked up a small number of times. This chain uses TRBV29-1 with TRBJ2-7, with TRBD1 matching 7 bases. Germline assignment: CDR1 SQVTM and CDR2 ANQGSEA. Losses at the gene ends were 6 bases for V and 0 bases for J; bases not matched to a gene: 2. The CDR3 extends over 12 amino acids. For the CDR3, the DNA is TGCAGCGTCTGGGACAGCTCCTACGAGCAGTACTTC. Its protein product is CSVWDSSYEQYF.

Ten or more counts support this clonotype. The rearrangement uses TRBV4-3 and TRBJ2-6; D is tentatively TRBD1 or TRBD2 (7 bases each). Germline V lookup: CDR1 LGHNA, CDR2 YSLEER. Trimming shortened V by 7 bases and J by 0 bases, and 16 bases separated the two germline ends. The CDR3 has 17 amino acids. CDR3 sequence reads: CASTRGDSSSGANVLTF. DNA for the CDR3: TGCGCCAGCACCCGGGGGGACAGCAGCTCTGGGGCCAACGTCCTGACTTTC.

This clonotype was recorded many times. The genes are TRBV5-1 and TRBJ2-5; D is uncertain. This CDR3 region has 12 residues. V lost 2 bases, J lost 0 bases, and 2 bases lay in between. CDR1 and CDR2 (germline): SGHRS, YFSETQ. CDR3 region: CASSFDQETQYF. CDR3 DNA: TGCGCCAGCAGCTTCGACCAAGAGACCCAGTACTTC.

The V call is TRBV18, the J call TRBJ2-1, with 9 bases fitting TRBD2. The CDR3 has 16 amino acids. The V segment lost 5 bases and the J segment 0 bases; nucleotides outside the gene matches: 5. The germline gives CDR1 KGHSH, CDR2 LQKENI. CDR3 residues: CASSGLAGISYNEQFF. CDR3 in DNA: TGTGCCAGCTCAGGGCTAGCGGGGATCTCCTACAATGAGCAGTTCTTC.

Only a few counts were recorded for this clonotype. The rearrangement uses TRBV20-1 and TRBJ2-7; perhaps TRBD1 as D (5 bases). V lost 0 bases, J lost 3 bases, and 6 bases lay in between. The CDR3 length is 12 residues. The germline CDR1 and CDR2 sequences are DFQATT and SNEGSKA (reference sequence). DNA of the CDR3: TGCAGTGCTAGAGATCAGGGCTACGAGCAGTACGTC. Translated, it gives CSARDQGYEQYV.

This clonotype was counted a few times. The V gene is TRBV6-2 or TRBV6-3, the J gene TRBJ2-1, with 14 nucleotides matching TRBD2. The CDR3 is 16 residues long. V shed 5 bases, J shed 9 bases, and the junction held 9 bases outside the gene matches. The germline V gene has CDR1 MNHEY and CDR2 SVGEGT. The CDR3 sequence is CASSRRLAGGRGEQFF. The CDR3 DNA sequence: TGTGCCAGCAGTCGAAGACTAGCGGGGGGGAGGGGTGAGCAGTTCTTC.

The J gene is TRBJ1-1, the V gene TRBV4-1; D is perhaps TRBD1 (5 bases). The CDR3 covers 16 residues. Trimming took 1 base from V and 0 from J, leaving 12 bases between them. Germline values: CDR1 MGHRA, CDR2 YSYEKL. The CDR3 DNA reads TGCGCCAGCAGCCAAGCCCCCGACAGCTTGAACACTGAAGCTTTCTTT. Amino acids: CASSQAPDSLNTEAFF.

At least ten counts were recorded for this clonotype. The chain joins TRBV24-1 to TRBJ1-5, with TRBD1 as a possible D gene (5 bases). Per the germline V gene, CDR1 is KGHDR and CDR2 is SFDVKD. This CDR3 comprises 14 residues. V lost 4 bases and J 5 bases, leaving 11 bases between the germline ends. The CDR3 DNA follows: TGTGCCACCAGTGACGCGGGGACGTATCAGCCCCAGCATTTT. It is translated as CATSDAGTYQPQHF.

This clonotype came up a few times. V gene TRBV19 combines with J gene TRBJ2-3; D may correspond to TRBD1 or TRBD2 (5 bases each). The CDR3 covers 14 residues. CDR1 LNHDA and CDR2 SQIVND come from the germline V gene (reference sequence). The V end lost 5 bases, the J end lost 3 bases, and 12 bases lay between the germline ends. This CDR3 is CASSPGPGTDTQYF. CDR3 nucleotides: TGTGCCAGTAGTCCGGGGCCGGGTACAGATACGCAGTATTTT. The whole variable domain, filled in from reference TRBV19 and TRBJ2-3, reads DGGITQSPKYLFRKEGQNVTLSCEQNLNHDAMYWYRQDPGQGLRLIYYSQIVNDFQKGDIAEGYSVSREKKESFPLTVTSAQKNPTAFYLCASSPGPGTDTQYFGPGTRLTVL.

This rearrangement joins TRBV7-2 to TRBJ2-7, with TRBD1 matching over 8 bases. The length of the CDR3 is 13 residues. From germline, CDR1 is SGHTA and CDR2 FQGNSA. V lost 6 bases to trimming and J lost 4 bases; unmatched junction nucleotides: 5. The CDR3, as DNA: TGTGCCAGCAGTCAGGACAGGGAATACGAGCAGTACGTC. Encoded protein: CASSQDREYEQYV.

A few counts support this clonotype. This rearrangement joins TRBV20-1 to TRBJ1-2; D uncertain. This CDR3 has 14 residues. The V end lost 6 bases, the J end lost 4 bases, and 18 bases lay between the germline ends. Germline V gives CDR1 DFQATT, CDR2 SNEGSKA (reference sequence). CDR3 region: CSAPKRRDSYGYTF. DNA of the CDR3: TGCAGTGCACCGAAAAGGAGGGATTCCTATGGCTACACCTTC.

This clonotype was found a few times. The chain carries TRBV7-9 and TRBJ1-4, with D perhaps TRBD1 (6 bases). Looked up from germline, CDR1 is SEHNR and CDR2 is FQNEAQ (reference sequence). This CDR3 has 15 residues. Trimming stripped 6 bases from V and 0 bases from J, with 11 bases between. The CDR3 DNA reads as TGTGCCAGCAGTCCGGGGGCTGCAACTAATGAAAAACTGTTTTTT. It is translated as CASSPGAATNEKLFF.